The 23 T cell receptor beta chains presented below share a single source sample, sequenced in a study of T cells in Graves' hyperthyroidism and ophthalmopathy. There were TCR beta CDR3 regions amplified from RNA transcripts. The TCR CDR3 first-round RT-PCR relied on the HTBI primer set. MiXCR, applied by TCRdb to the multiplex PCR reads, yields one record per CDR3 protein. Here the sample spans some 510,000 distinct CDR3 sequences, less than 25% being singletons. The sequenced sample was blood. Source of these receptors: a man between 18 and 29 years old with Graves' hyperthyroidism.

This clonotype was seen at least ten times. This sequence joins TRBV12-3 or TRBV12-4 and TRBJ1-5; D gene ambiguous. Trimming removed 1 base at V and 4 bases at J, with 11 bases between. The CDR3 spans 15 residues. CDR3 sequence (DNA): TGTGCCAGCAGTTTAGAGAGGGAATTAAATCAGCCCCAGCATTTT. It encodes CASSLERELNQPQHF.

This clonotype was seen at least ten times. This rearrangement joins TRBV28 to TRBJ1-1, with TRBD1 as a possible D gene (6 bases). The V gene's germline CDR1 is MDHEN and CDR2 SYDVKM. Trimming removed 3 bases at V and 7 bases at J, with 21 bases between. CDR3 length equals 16 residues. The CDR3 nucleotides read TGTGCCAGCAGTTTTAGGGCAGGGGCCAAAGATAGTGAAGCTTTCTTT. Translating it yields CASSFRAGAKDSEAFF.

This clonotype was seen at least ten times. The chain uses TRBV6-5 and TRBJ2-7; D is possibly TRBD1 or TRBD2 (5 bases each). V lost 7 bases, J lost 3 bases, and 13 bases lay in between. This CDR3 contains 13 residues. CDR1 MNHEY and CDR2 SVGAGI come from the germline V gene. The CDR3, as DNA: TGTGCCAGCAAGAGGGGACGGATCTACGAGCAGTACTTC. Translating it yields CASKRGRIYEQYF.

This clonotype showed up many times. The chain joins TRBV7-8 to TRBJ1-2; a weak D match, TRBD1 (6 bases). The germline CDR1 and CDR2 sequences are SGHVS and FQNEAQ. The CDR3 is made up of 13 amino acids. V lost 5 bases and J 8 bases, leaving 15 bases between the germline ends. CDR3 DNA: TGTGCCAGCAGCCCGAGCCCAGGGGAAGGCTACACCTTC. Translation: CASSPSPGEGYTF.

V usage is TRBV12-3 or TRBV12-4 and J usage is TRBJ1-3; the match to TRBD1 covers 7 bases. Trimming cost V 4 bases and J 0 bases; bases outside gene matches: 3. This CDR3 is 15 amino acids long. CDR3 DNA: TGTGCCAGCAGTTCAGGGGGACACTCTGGAAACACCATATATTTT. Protein sequence: CASSSGGHSGNTIYF.

Many counts were recorded for this clonotype. The chain employs TRBV28 and TRBJ1-2, with D possibly being TRBD1 (5 bases). The CDR3 runs to 14 residues. V lost 6 bases and J 2 bases, leaving 13 bases between the germline ends. CDR1 and CDR2 (germline): MDHEN, SYDVKM. CDR3 protein: CASSPGLRNYGYTF. The CDR3 DNA reads TGTGCCAGCAGCCCGGGACTTCGAAACTATGGCTACACCTTC.

At least ten counts were recorded for this clonotype. This chain connects TRBV20-1 to TRBJ1-2, with unresolved D. Trimming took off 3 bases at V and 4 bases at J, with 15 bases between the two ends. The length of the CDR3 is 14 residues. CDR1 and CDR2 (germline): DFQATT, SNEGSKA (reference sequence). The CDR3 nucleotides read TGCAGTGCTAGTTCCAGGCGGTCGGTCTATGGCTACACCTTC. Translating it yields CSASSRRSVYGYTF.

In its sample, this clonotype was seen a few times. The chain employs TRBV11-2 and TRBJ1-1; D may be TRBD1 (5 bases). The germline V and J ends were trimmed by 0 bases and 5 bases, with 10 bases remaining between them. The CDR3 runs 14 residues. CDR1 is SGHAT, CDR2 FQNNGV, per germline. CDR3 in amino acids: CASSLEGVGTEAFF. The CDR3 DNA is TGTGCCAGCAGCTTAGAGGGGGTTGGGACTGAAGCTTTCTTT. The entire variable domain, with the rest obtained from reference TRBV11-2 and TRBJ1-1, is as follows: EAGVAQSPRYKIIEKRQSVAFWCNPISGHATLYWYQQILGQGPKLLIQFQNNGVVDDSQLPKDRFSAERLKGVDSTLKIQPAKLEDSAVYLCASSLEGVGTEAFFGQGTRLTVV.

Here the CDR3 reads CASSQDPWMAAFF. The DNA for the CDR3 is TGCGCCAGCAGCCAAGACCCCTGGATGGCAGCTTTCTTT. The chain employs TRBV4-1 and TRBJ1-1; D is undetermined. The length of the CDR3 is 13 residues. The V gene lost 0 bases and the J gene lost 10 bases, with 12 bases spanning the gap. Germline CDR1 MGHRA, CDR2 YSYEKL.

This clonotype was observed a few times. This could be a read error, since a much larger clone is one nucleotide away. The gene calls are TRBV11-2 and TRBJ1-1; D is undetermined. V was pared by 2 bases and J by 2 bases, with 12 bases between. Germline V gene sequence: CDR1 SGHAT, CDR2 FQNNGV. CDR3 length equals 15 residues. CDR3 loop: CASSLWPTANTEAFF. The CDR3, as DNA: TGTGCCAGCAGCTTATGGCCAACAGCAAACACTGAAGCTTTCTTT.

This clonotype appeared many times. The genes are TRBV28 and TRBJ2-5; 8 bases agree with TRBD2. With 4 bases clipped from V and 6 bases from J, the junction kept 10 bases outside the gene matches. The CDR3 is 15 amino acids. Germline loops: CDR1 MDHEN, CDR2 SYDVKM. The CDR3 nucleotides read TGTGCCAGCAGTTATACGACCGGCGGGGGGAAGACCCAGTACTTC. Its protein product is CASSYTTGGGKTQYF.

This clonotype has a count of ten or more. The genes are TRBV11-2 and TRBJ1-1; 7 bases line up with TRBD1. J gave up 8 bases and V 5 bases, and 8 bases lay outside the gene matches. This CDR3 has 13 residues. The germline V gene has CDR1 SGHAT and CDR2 FQNNGV. This chain's CDR3 is CASSGRQGSEAFF. In nucleotides, the CDR3 is TGTGCCAGCAGCGGACGACAGGGTTCGGAAGCTTTCTTT.

V usage is TRBV2 and J usage is TRBJ1-1; TRBD1 agrees at 9 bases. After removal of 8 bases from V and 8 bases from J, the junction contained 6 bases not matched to a gene. The CDR3 spans 12 residues. The germline CDR1 and CDR2 sequences are SNHLY and FYNNEI. CDR3 nucleotide sequence: TGTGCCAGCTCCGGGACAGGGAAAGAAGCTTTCTTT. Its translation is CASSGTGKEAFF.

This clonotype was seen at least ten times. The chain links TRBV7-2 to TRBJ1-1; 7 bases are shared with TRBD1. V shed 5 bases and J 4 bases; nucleotides not matched to a gene: 10. This CDR3 is built from 15 residues. Germline lookup yields CDR1 SGHTA and CDR2 FQGNSA. This chain's CDR3 is CASSGRDSYSTEAFF. CDR3 DNA sequence: TGTGCCAGCAGCGGCCGGGACAGCTACTCCACTGAAGCTTTCTTT.

This clonotype has ten or more counts. V is TRBV29-1 and J is TRBJ1-1, with no clear D. V lost 6 bases and J 1 base, leaving 12 bases between the germline ends. The germline V gene has CDR1 SQVTM and CDR2 ANQGSEA. The CDR3 extends over 13 amino acids. The CDR3 reads CSVPSTKNTEAFF. CDR3 DNA sequence: TGCAGCGTCCCATCGACTAAGAACACTGAAGCTTTCTTT.

This chain links TRBV2 with TRBJ1-6; D gene ambiguous. This CDR3 comprises 15 residues. Trimming shortened V by 5 bases and J by 7 bases, and 15 bases separated the two germline ends. Per germline, CDR1 SNHLY and CDR2 FYNNEI. The CDR3 DNA is TGTGCCAGCAGTCCCGGAAGAGGGATAAATTCACCCCTCCACTTT. This codes for CASSPGRGINSPLHF.

This clonotype was picked up a small number of times. The chain couples TRBV15 to TRBJ1-1; D may be TRBD1 (5 bases). The CDR3 totals 16 residues. V was trimmed by 0 bases and J by 0 bases, leaving 11 bases between them. Germline V gene lookup returns CDR1 LNHNV and CDR2 YYDKDF (reference sequence). The CDR3 DNA sequence: TGTGCCACCAGCAGAGATTTGAGGGGAGTGAACACTGAAGCTTTCTTT. This sequence encodes CATSRDLRGVNTEAFF.

The V call is TRBV6-5, the J call TRBJ1-1, with D possibly being TRBD1 (6 bases). V dropped 2 bases and J dropped 4 bases, with 14 bases sitting between them. The CDR3 sequence is 15 residues long. The V gene's germline CDR1 is MNHEY and CDR2 SVGAGI. The CDR3 nucleotides read TGTGCCAGCAGTTACAGAGGGGGGGCCGCCACTGAAGCTTTCTTT. Protein sequence: CASSYRGGAATEAFF.

This clonotype was found many times. The chain links TRBV28 to TRBJ1-3, with 7 bases fitting TRBD1. V was clipped by 2 bases and J by 0 bases; unmatched bases: 16. The CDR3 has 20 residues. CDR1 and CDR2 from the germline V gene are MDHEN and SYDVKM. In DNA, the CDR3 is TGTGCCAGCAGTTTAATCTCCGGGACAGAACCCCTATACTCTGGAAACACCATATATTTT. Translating it yields CASSLISGTEPLYSGNTIYF.

This clonotype was picked up many times. This chain joins TRBV20-1 and TRBJ2-7, with 13 bases identical to TRBD2. V lost 2 bases, J lost 3 bases, and 1 base stayed unmatched. This CDR3 contains 14 residues. From germline, CDR1 is DFQATT and CDR2 SNEGSKA (reference sequence). CDR3 sequence (DNA): TGCAGTGCTAGAACTAGCGGGGGGGTCTACGAGCAGTACTTC. Its translation is CSARTSGGVYEQYF.

The sample holds many counts of this clonotype. The chain employs TRBV19 and TRBJ1-3, with D unclear. Germline CDR1 reads LNHDA; CDR2 reads SQIVND (reference sequence). CDR3 length: 16 residues. V was clipped by 6 bases and J by 0 bases, with 15 bases between them. The CDR3 DNA reads TGTGCCAGTAGCCCCGCGAGTGGGCACTCTGGAAACACCATATATTTT. It specifies CASSPASGHSGNTIYF.

The rearrangement links TRBV5-6 to TRBJ1-2; maybe TRBD1 (6 bases). Germline-derived CDR1 and CDR2 are SGHDT and YYEEEE. The CDR3 contains 13 residues. V lost 3 bases and J lost 8, with 14 bases in between. CDR3 loop: CASSSGTTHGYTF. The DNA for the CDR3 is TGTGCCAGCAGCTCGGGGACAACGCACGGCTACACCTTC. Drawing the rest from reference TRBV5-6 and TRBJ1-2, the complete variable domain is DAGVTQSPTHLIKTRGQQVTLRCSPKSGHDTVSWYQQALGQGPQFIFQYYEEEERQRGNFPDRFSGHQFPNYSSELNVNALLLGDSALYLCASSSGTTHGYTFGSGTRLTVV.

This clonotype was detected ten times or more. The V and J genes are TRBV6-1 and TRBJ2-5; TRBD1 matches 7 bases. Germline-derived CDR1 and CDR2 are MNHNS and SASEGT. This CDR3 spans 15 amino acids. The ends lost 1 base at V and 2 bases at J; junction bases unmatched: 4. CDR3 DNA: TGTGCCAGCAGTGAAGGGGACAGCTTTCAAGAGACCCAGTACTTC. Its protein is CASSEGDSFQETQYF.